These T cell receptor beta chains were read from a single sample in a study of low-dose radiotherapy and immunotherapy resistance in tumors. One entry per CDR3 protein, called by TCRdb with MiXCR from the reads. The sample has roughly 36,000 distinct CDR3 sequences, about 28% seen once. The specimen comprised PBMCs, sampled before treatment. These receptors were collected from a male donor with gallbladder cancer. The CDR3 runs from the conserved cysteine through the conserved F or W. The D gene is left open where the match is weak. Some rows have no size entry. The others give once, few or many, or a class for an expanded clone.

V gene,D gene,J gene,clone size,CDR3 DNA,CDR3 protein
TRBV5-1,NA,TRBJ1-2,many,TGCGCCAGTAACCGAGGGGACGGAGATGGCTACACCTTC,CASNRGDGDGYTF
TRBV20-1,TRBD2,TRBJ2-3,NA,TGCAGTGCCCAAGGTGGACTAGATGGCACAGATACGCAGTATTTT,CSAQGGLDGTDTQYF
TRBV3-1,TRBD1,TRBJ2-7,many,TGTGCCAGCAGCCATGACAGGGTCCACGAGCAGTACTTC,CASSHDRVHEQYF
TRBV6-6,NA,TRBJ2-1,medium-sized,TGTGCCAGCAGTTCGAAGAGGGGGAATAGTTACAATGAGCAGTTCTTC,CASSSKRGNSYNEQFF
TRBV6-2/TRBV6-3,TRBD2,TRBJ2-1,many,TGTGCCAGCACCGCGACTAGCGGGAGGCACAATGAGCAGTTCTTC,CASTATSGRHNEQFF
TRBV19,TRBD2,TRBJ2-1,NA,TGTGCCAGTAGTATTAAGATAGCGGGGCCCCTCAATGAGCAGTTCTTC,CASSIKIAGPLNEQFF
TRBV7-2,NA,TRBJ2-1,many,TGTGCCAGCAGCTTAGTACCCCTGGCCTACAATGAGCAGTTCTTC,CASSLVPLAYNEQFF
TRBV29-1,NA,TRBJ2-7,many,TGCAGCGTTGAGTGGGATGAGCAGTACTTC,CSVEWDEQYF
TRBV18,TRBD2,TRBJ2-7,NA,TGTGCCAGCTCCCTCACCGGGGGGACTAGCGGGGGACCCACCTACGAGCAGTACTTC,CASSLTGGTSGGPTYEQYF
TRBV2,TRBD2,TRBJ2-1,few,TGTGCCAGCAGGAGGCGGGAGGCTTACAATGAGCAGTTCTTC,CASRRREAYNEQFF
TRBV6-2/TRBV6-3,NA,TRBJ2-7,NA,TGTGCCAGCAGTTACTCAGGGAACGGCGAGCAGTACTTC,CASSYSGNGEQYF
TRBV28,NA,TRBJ2-2,medium-sized,TGTGCCAGCAGTTTATGGAACACCGGGGAGCTGTTTTTT,CASSLWNTGELFF